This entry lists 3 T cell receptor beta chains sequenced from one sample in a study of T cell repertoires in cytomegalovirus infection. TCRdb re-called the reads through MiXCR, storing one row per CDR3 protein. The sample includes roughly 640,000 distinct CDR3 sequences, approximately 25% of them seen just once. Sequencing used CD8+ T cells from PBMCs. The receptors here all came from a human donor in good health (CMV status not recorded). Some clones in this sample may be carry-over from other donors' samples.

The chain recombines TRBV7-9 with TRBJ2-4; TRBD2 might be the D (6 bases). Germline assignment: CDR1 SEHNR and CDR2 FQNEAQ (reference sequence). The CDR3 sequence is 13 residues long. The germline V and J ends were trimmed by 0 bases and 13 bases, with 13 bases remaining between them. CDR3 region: CASSLAGGDAQYF. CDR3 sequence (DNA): TGTGCCAGCAGCTTAGCGGGCGGGGATGCGCAGTACTTC.

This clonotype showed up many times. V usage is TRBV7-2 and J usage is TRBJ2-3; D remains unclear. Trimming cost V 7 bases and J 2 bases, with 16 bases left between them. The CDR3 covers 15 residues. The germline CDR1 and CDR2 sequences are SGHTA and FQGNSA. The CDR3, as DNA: TGTGCCAGCACCCTTAGCTGGCAGTTCACAGATACGCAGTATTTT. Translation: CASTLSWQFTDTQYF.

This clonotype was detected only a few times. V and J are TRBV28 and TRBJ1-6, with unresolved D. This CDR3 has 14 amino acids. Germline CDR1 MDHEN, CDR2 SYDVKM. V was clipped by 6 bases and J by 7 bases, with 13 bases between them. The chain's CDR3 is CASSGLRGNSPLHF. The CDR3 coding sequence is TGTGCCAGCAGCGGGTTGAGAGGGAATTCACCCCTCCACTTT.